The present entry profiles one T cell receptor beta chain with its context. TCRdb keeps only in-frame clones here, not all; method: immunoSEQ multiplex PCR. The data contain under 250,000 clones, roughly 90% of them singletons. The sample comes from a study of blood T cell repertoires in COVID-19. Germline values: CDR1 LGHDT, CDR2 YNNKEL (reference sequence). The CDR3 spans 13 residues. V was pared by 6 bases and J by 2 bases, with 3 bases of the junction left unmatched. The sample consisted of peripheral blood. The rearrangement links TRBV3-1 (or the pseudogene TRBV3-2) to TRBJ2-7, with 8 bases lining up with TRBD1. This receptor was identified in a man in his 60s who had recovered from COVID-19. The CDR3 DNA reads as TGTGCCAGCAGGCGGGGACAGGCCTACGAGCAGTACTTC. Translation: CASRRGQAYEQYF.